This TCR beta chain was recorded in a study of spatial heterogeneity in lung cancer. The time point here: sample taken at primary tumor resection. This clonotype has more than one count but fewer than ten. Its target is unknown. CDR3 length equals 14 residues. V was clipped by 3 bases and J by 0 bases, with 11 bases between them. CDR1 DFQATT and CDR2 SNEGSKA come from the germline V gene (reference sequence). The study tagged each TCR cDNA molecule with a unique molecular identifier. In TCRdb, the 5' RACE reads were re-called with MiXCR into one record per CDR3 protein. The top ten clones hold about 24% of a sample with more than 25,000 distinct CDR3 sequences, roughly 6.9% of them seen once. Whole-study results and caveats: Tumor mutation counts were tracked by expanded intratumoral alpha and beta TCR counts.

The material sequenced was lung tumor tissue, taken at surgery. V gene TRBV20-1 combines with J gene TRBJ1-2; D is ambiguous. This receptor was identified in a male donor with early-stage non-small cell lung cancer. This chain's CDR3 is CSARPPLANYGYTF. As DNA, the CDR3 is TGCAGTGCTAGGCCCCCTCTAGCTAACTATGGCTACACCTTC.